These T cell receptor beta chains were read from a single sample in a study of T-cell reconstitution after alpha-beta-depleted transplantation in children. TCRdb re-analysed the PCR reads in MiXCR, keeping a single row per CDR3 protein. In the table there are 300,000 to 350,000 distinct CDR3 sequences, roughly 17% of which are singletons. The sequencing used PBMCs, mostly from graft donor cells, collected 360 days after TCRalphabeta/CD19-depleted stem cell transplant. The receptors derive from a male patient aged 2 to 10 who had a stem cell transplant for acute lymphoblastic leukemia, so the T cells may come from the graft donor. Both conserved end residues are part of each CDR3. The D gene is left open where the match is weak. Some rows mark clone size as missing; the rest say once, few, many or name a class of expanded clone.

V	length	J	D	size	DNA	CDR3
TRBV5-1	11	TRBJ2-5	-	-	TGCGCCAGCAGAGTCCAAGAGACCCAGTACTTC	CASRVQETQYF
TRBV6-5	15	TRBJ2-7	-	-	TGTGCCAGCAGTTACTCGACACCGATCTCCTACGAGCAGTACTTC	CASSYSTPISYEQYF
TRBV15	16	TRBJ2-1	-	many	TGTGCCACCAGCAGAGACCGACTAATGGCCTACAATGAGCAGTTCTTC	CATSRDRLMAYNEQFF
TRBV27	12	TRBJ2-3	-	few	TGTGCCAGCAGTGGACGTCCGGATACGCAGTATTTT	CASSGRPDTQYF
TRBV18	14	TRBJ1-2	-	-	TGTGCCAGCTCACCAAAGGGGCGCGACTATGGCTACACCTTC	CASSPKGRDYGYTF
TRBV5-1	12	TRBJ2-7	-	few	TGCGCCAGCCGGAAAATAGGGGTCGAGCAGTACTTC	CASRKIGVEQYF
TRBV28	15	TRBJ1-4	TRBD1	few	TGTGCCAGCAGTTTAAGGCCGGGACAGGGGGGAAAACTGTTTTTT	CASSLRPGQGGKLFF
TRBV7-9	17	TRBJ1-4	TRBD1	-	TGTGCCAGCAGCTCCCGGAGCGTGGGACAGGGAAATGAAAAACTGTTTTTT	CASSSRSVGQGNEKLFF
TRBV4-3	15	TRBJ1-1	-	few	TGCGCCAGCAGTCGACTGCTACGGGGGAACACTGAAGCTTTCTTT	CASSRLLRGNTEAFF
TRBV12-3/TRBV12-4	11	TRBJ2-1	-	-	TGTGCCAGCAGTCCTGACTGGGGAGCTGACTTC	CASSPDWGADF
TRBV4-3	17	TRBJ2-5	-	-	TGCGCCAGCAGCCAAGGGGGTTACAGGCCGTACCAAGAGACCCAGTACTTC	CASSQGGYRPYQETQYF
TRBV9	15	TRBJ2-3	TRBD2	few	TGTGCCAGCAGCCTCTTGGGCGGGAGTCCAGATACGCAGTATTTT	CASSLLGGSPDTQYF
TRBV20-1	17	TRBJ2-1	-	few	TGCAGTGCTAGAGATGAGGACAGCGGGTGGAGGGACAATGAGCAGTTCTTC	CSARDEDSGWRDNEQFF
TRBV7-9	14	TRBJ2-1	TRBD2	-	TGTGCCAGCAGTACCAGCGGGAGGGCCCATGAGCAGTTCTTC	CASSTSGRAHEQFF
TRBV5-1	14	TRBJ1-3	-	-	TGCGCCAGCAGCCGCGGGACATCTGGAAACACCATATATTTT	CASSRGTSGNTIYF
TRBV9	15	TRBJ2-1	-	-	TGTGCCAGCAGCGTAGAACTAGCCTCCAACAATGAGCAGTTCTTC	CASSVELASNNEQFF
TRBV6-2/TRBV6-3	16	TRBJ2-2	-	few	TGTGCCAGCAGTTACCCCTGGATGGAGGGGCCCGGGGAGCTGTTTTTT	CASSYPWMEGPGELFF
TRBV29-1	12	TRBJ1-2	TRBD1	many	TGCAGCGATCGGGACAGTTCGCATGGCTACACCTTC	CSDRDSSHGYTF
TRBV20-1	14	TRBJ2-5	-	many	TGCAGTGCTAGCCGGGACAAACCGTGGGAGACCCAGTACTTC	CSASRDKPWETQYF
TRBV6-1	14	TRBJ2-7	TRBD1	-	TGTGCCAGCAGCAAGACAGGGGGAGGGTACGAGCAGTACTTC	CASSKTGGGYEQYF
TRBV29-1	13	TRBJ2-1	-	-	TGCAGCGTTGAAACCAGATTTTACAATGAGCAGTTCTTC	CSVETRFYNEQFF
TRBV24-1	13	TRBJ2-1	-	-	TGTGCCACCAGTGATTTACAGGGAGGCCAGCAGTTCTTC	CATSDLQGGQQFF
TRBV28	18	TRBJ2-7	TRBD2	-	TGTGCCAGCAGTTCCATCGGCACTAGCGGGAATAACGGGTACGAGCAGTACTTC	CASSSIGTSGNNGYEQYF
TRBV12-3/TRBV12-4	13	TRBJ1-6	-	few	TGTGCCAGCACCGCTAGACCGGATTCACCCCTCCACTTT	CASTARPDSPLHF
TRBV27	14	TRBJ1-6	-	-	TGTGCCAGCAGTTTAATGGCAGGTCAATCACCCCTCCACTTT	CASSLMAGQSPLHF
TRBV5-1	15	TRBJ2-3	-	-	TGCGCCAGCAGCCCTTGGACTTCCTACACAGATACGCAGTATTTT	CASSPWTSYTDTQYF
TRBV6-4	15	TRBJ2-7	TRBD1	-	TGTGCCAGCAGTGATTCCTACAGGGGCCTCTACGAGCAGTACTTC	CASSDSYRGLYEQYF
TRBV5-6	20	TRBJ2-1	-	-	TGTGCCAGCAGCTTGGGTAACCGGGACAGCACGCGACTAGAGATCTATGAGCAGTTCTTC	CASSLGNRDSTRLEIYEQFF
TRBV28	17	TRBJ2-2	-	-	TGTGCCAGCAGTTTGATCCTCCCTAGTAGCAACACCGGGGAGCTGTTTTTT	CASSLILPSSNTGELFF
TRBV6-1	14	TRBJ1-5	-	-	TGTGCCAGCCGACGGGGAAATAGCAATCAGCCCCAGCATTTT	CASRRGNSNQPQHF
TRBV5-1	15	TRBJ2-7	TRBD1	few	TGCGCCAGCAGCCCCCTGGGGACAGGAACCTACGAGCAGTACTTC	CASSPLGTGTYEQYF
TRBV6-2/TRBV6-3	15	TRBJ2-7	TRBD2	once	TGTGCCAGCACTGGACTAGCGGGCGCTAGGCACGAGCAGTACTTC	CASTGLAGARHEQYF
TRBV24-1	17	TRBJ2-5	-	-	TGTGCCACCAGTGGAATCGTGACCGGGGAACACCAAGAGACCCAGTACTTC	CATSGIVTGEHQETQYF
TRBV4-3	14	TRBJ2-7	TRBD2	-	TGCGCCAGCAGCCAAGAGGGGACTATCGAGGCCCAGTACTTC	CASSQEGTIEAQYF
TRBV5-1	13	TRBJ2-2	-	many	TGCGCCAGCAGCTTGTGGATCAGTCAGGAGCTGTTTTTT	CASSLWISQELFF
TRBV4-3	14	TRBJ2-7	-	many	TGCGCCAGCAGCCACGGACGGGGGGCATACGAGCAGTACTTC	CASSHGRGAYEQYF
TRBV28	12	TRBJ2-2	-	-	TGTGCCAGCAGTGCTGGGCGCGGGGAGCTGTTTTTT	CASSAGRGELFF
TRBV10-3	18	TRBJ2-1	TRBD1	-	TGTGCCATCAGCTCTGGACAGGGGACTTACCCTTCCTACAATGAGCAGTTCTTC	CAISSGQGTYPSYNEQFF
TRBV28	17	TRBJ2-1	TRBD2	few	TGTGCCACCCCCCAGGGGCTAGCGGGAGGGCCGTCGCATGAGCAGTTCTTC	CATPQGLAGGPSHEQFF
TRBV11-2	19	TRBJ2-6	TRBD2	few	TGTGCCAGCAGCTTAGGAGAAGGCGGGAGTTACTCTGGGGCCAACGTCCTGACTTTC	CASSLGEGGSYSGANVLTF
TRBV12-3/TRBV12-4	16	TRBJ1-5	-	few	TGTGCCAGCAGTTTCCGGTACCAGGCGTTCTCCCAGCCCCAGCATTTT	CASSFRYQAFSQPQHF
TRBV20-1	13	TRBJ2-3	TRBD2	-	TGCAGTGCTCAGGGACTAGCGGCAGATACGCAGTATTTT	CSAQGLAADTQYF
TRBV29-1	11	TRBJ2-5	-	few	TGCAGCGTTGACACCCCGGGGACCCAGTACTTC	CSVDTPGTQYF
TRBV5-1	18	TRBJ2-3	TRBD2	few	TGCGCCAGCAGCTTGGGGCTACTAGCGGGAGGGCGCACAGATACGCAGTATTTT	CASSLGLLAGGRTDTQYF
TRBV7-9	18	TRBJ2-1	TRBD2	many	TGTGCCAGCAGCTTAACCCACCGGCGGGAGTCCTCCTACAATGAGCAGTTCTTC	CASSLTHRRESSYNEQFF
TRBV28	16	TRBJ2-7	TRBD2	few	TGTGCCAGCAGTTTATGGCGGCTAGCGGATTTTTACGAGCAGTACTTC	CASSLWRLADFYEQYF
TRBV5-8	15	TRBJ2-2	-	few	TGTGCCAGCAGCCTCCGGAACCAGGACACCGGGGAGCTGTTTTTT	CASSLRNQDTGELFF
TRBV3-1	17	TRBJ2-3	-	-	TGTGCCAGCAGCCAAGTTTTTCGGCGACCTGGCACAGATACGCAGTATTTT	CASSQVFRRPGTDTQYF
TRBV28	14	TRBJ2-3	-	-	TGTGCCACCTGGACAGCTCCTAGCACAGATACGCAGTATTTT	CATWTAPSTDTQYF